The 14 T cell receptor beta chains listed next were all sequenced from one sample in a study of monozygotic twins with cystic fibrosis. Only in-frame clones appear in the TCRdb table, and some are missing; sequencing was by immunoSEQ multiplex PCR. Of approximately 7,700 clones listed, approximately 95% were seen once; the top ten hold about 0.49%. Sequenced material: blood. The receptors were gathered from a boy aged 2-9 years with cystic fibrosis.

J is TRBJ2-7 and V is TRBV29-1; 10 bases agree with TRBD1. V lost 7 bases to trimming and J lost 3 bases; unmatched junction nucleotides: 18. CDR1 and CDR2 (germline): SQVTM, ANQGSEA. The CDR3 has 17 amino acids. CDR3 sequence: CSALEDPRDRGNYEQYF. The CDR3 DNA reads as TGCAGCGCCCTTGAAGACCCTCGGGACAGGGGCAACTACGAGCAGTACTTC.

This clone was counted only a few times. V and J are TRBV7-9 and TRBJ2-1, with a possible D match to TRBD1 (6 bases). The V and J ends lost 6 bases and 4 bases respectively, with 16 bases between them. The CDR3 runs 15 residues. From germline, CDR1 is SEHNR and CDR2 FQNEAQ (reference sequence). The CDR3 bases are TGTGCCAGCAGACCCCGGGACACCGAATACAATGAGCAGTTCTTC. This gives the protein CASRPRDTEYNEQFF.

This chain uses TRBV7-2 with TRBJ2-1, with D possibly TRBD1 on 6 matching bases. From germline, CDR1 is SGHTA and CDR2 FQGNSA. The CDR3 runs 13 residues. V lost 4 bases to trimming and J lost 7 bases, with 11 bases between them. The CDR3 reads CASSSTGINEQFF. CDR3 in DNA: TGTGCCAGCAGCTCAACAGGGATTAATGAGCAGTTCTTC.

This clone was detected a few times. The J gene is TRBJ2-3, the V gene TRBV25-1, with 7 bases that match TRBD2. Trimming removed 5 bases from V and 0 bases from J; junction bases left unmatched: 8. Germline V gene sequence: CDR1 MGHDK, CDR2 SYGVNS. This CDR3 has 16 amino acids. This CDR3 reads CASSPEGEGSTDTQYF. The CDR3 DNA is TGTGCCAGCAGTCCTGAAGGGGAGGGTAGCACAGATACGCAGTATTTT.

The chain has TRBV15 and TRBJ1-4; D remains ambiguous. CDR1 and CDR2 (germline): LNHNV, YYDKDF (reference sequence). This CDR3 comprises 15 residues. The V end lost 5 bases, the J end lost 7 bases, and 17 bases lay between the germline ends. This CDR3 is CATSRAASAPEKLFF. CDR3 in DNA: TGTGCCACCAGCCGTGCCGCGAGTGCCCCTGAAAAACTGTTTTTT.

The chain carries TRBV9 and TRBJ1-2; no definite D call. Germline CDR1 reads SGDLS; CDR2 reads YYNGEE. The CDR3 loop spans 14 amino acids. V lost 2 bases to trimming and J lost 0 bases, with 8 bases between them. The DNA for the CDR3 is TGTGCCAGCAGCGTCGACCCGTCTAACTATGGCTACACCTTC. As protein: CASSVDPSNYGYTF.

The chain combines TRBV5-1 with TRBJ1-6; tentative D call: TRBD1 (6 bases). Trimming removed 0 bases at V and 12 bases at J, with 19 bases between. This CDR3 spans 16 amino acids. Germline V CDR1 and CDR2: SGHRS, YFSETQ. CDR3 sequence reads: CASSLGQAAEGVPLHF. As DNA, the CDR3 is TGCGCCAGCAGCTTGGGACAGGCTGCCGAAGGTGTACCCCTCCACTTT.

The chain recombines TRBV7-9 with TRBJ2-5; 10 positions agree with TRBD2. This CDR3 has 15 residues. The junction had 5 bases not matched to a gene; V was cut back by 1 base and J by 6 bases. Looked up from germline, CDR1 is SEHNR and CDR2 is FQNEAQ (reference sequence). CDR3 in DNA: TGTGCCAGCAGCTTAGTTACTAGCGGGGTCAAGACCCAGTACTTC. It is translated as CASSLVTSGVKTQYF.

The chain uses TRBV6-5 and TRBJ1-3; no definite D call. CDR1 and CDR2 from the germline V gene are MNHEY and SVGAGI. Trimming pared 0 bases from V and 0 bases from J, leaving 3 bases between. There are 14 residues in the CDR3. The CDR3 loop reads CASSYSRSGNTIYF. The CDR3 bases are TGTGCCAGCAGTTACTCGCGCTCTGGAAACACCATATATTTT.

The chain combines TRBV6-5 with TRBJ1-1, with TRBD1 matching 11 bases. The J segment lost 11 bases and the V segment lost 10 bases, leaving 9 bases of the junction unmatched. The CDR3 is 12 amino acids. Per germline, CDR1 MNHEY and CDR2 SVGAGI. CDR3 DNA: TGTGCCACGCTGGACAGGGGGCGCGGGGCTTTCTTT. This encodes CATLDRGRGAFF.

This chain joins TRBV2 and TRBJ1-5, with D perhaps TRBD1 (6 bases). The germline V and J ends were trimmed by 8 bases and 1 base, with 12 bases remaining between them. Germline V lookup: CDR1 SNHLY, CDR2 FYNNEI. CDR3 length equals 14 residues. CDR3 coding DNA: TGTGCCAGCTCAGGGGAGTGGAGCAATCAGCCCCAGCATTTT. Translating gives CASSGEWSNQPQHF.

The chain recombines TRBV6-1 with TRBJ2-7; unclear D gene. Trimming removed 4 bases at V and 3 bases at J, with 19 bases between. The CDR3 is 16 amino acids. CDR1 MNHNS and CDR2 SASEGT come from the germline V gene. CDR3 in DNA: TGTGCCAGCAGTGGCCCCAGCCAAGACACACACTACGAGCAGTACTTC. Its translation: CASSGPSQDTHYEQYF.

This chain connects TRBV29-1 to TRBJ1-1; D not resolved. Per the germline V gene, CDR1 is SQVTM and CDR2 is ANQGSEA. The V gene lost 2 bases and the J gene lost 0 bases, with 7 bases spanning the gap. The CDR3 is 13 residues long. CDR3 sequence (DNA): TGCAGCGTTGAACTGCAAATGAACACTGAAGCTTTCTTT. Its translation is CSVELQMNTEAFF.

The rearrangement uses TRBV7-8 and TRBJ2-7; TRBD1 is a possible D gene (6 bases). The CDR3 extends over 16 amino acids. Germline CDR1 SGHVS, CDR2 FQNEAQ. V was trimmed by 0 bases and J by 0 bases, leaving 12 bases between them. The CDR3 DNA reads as TGTGCCAGCAGCTTAGCGCAGACGGACAGCTCCTACGAGCAGTACTTC. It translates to CASSLAQTDSSYEQYF.